Following are 5 T cell receptor beta chains from one sample sequenced in a study of spatial heterogeneity in lung cancer. Study-wide results and caveats: It was found that expanded intratumoral alpha and beta TCR counts tracked tumor mutation counts.

MiXCR was run by TCRdb on the 5' RACE reads, yielding one entry per CDR3 protein. The repertoire consists of 20,000 to 25,000 distinct CDR3 sequences, with roughly 10% occurring once and the leading ten covering 7.7%. No antigen is known for these receptors. Time point noted: sample taken at primary tumor resection. Sequenced here: lung tumor tissue, sampled at surgery. These receptors were obtained from a male donor with early-stage non-small cell lung cancer.

This clonotype was counted a few times. The chain joins TRBV12-3 or TRBV12-4 to TRBJ1-4; D is ambiguous. The CDR3 is 11 residues long. V was shortened by 1 base and J by 11 bases, with 5 bases between the two germline ends. CDR3 region: CASSLGWKLFF. The CDR3 DNA is TGTGCCAGCAGTTTAGGGTGGAAACTGTTTTTT.

This clonotype was recorded at least ten times. The V call is TRBV6-6, the J call TRBJ2-7, with 9 bases aligning to TRBD2. Trimming at V came to 5 bases and at J to 3 bases, leaving 2 bases not matched to a gene. This CDR3 is 13 amino acids long. CDR1 is MNHNY, CDR2 SVGAGI, per germline (reference sequence). Here the CDR3 DNA reads TGTGCCAGCAGTAGCGGGGGGTTCTACGAGCAGTACTTC. Translation gives CASSSGGFYEQYF.

As regards this clonotype: Relative to the germline gene, one junction end is altered; a read error may explain this. The CDR3 DNA sequence: TGTTCCAGCAGTTTAGACATCGGGGAGCTGTTTTTT. Translated, it gives CSSSLDIGELFF. The genes are TRBV12-3 or TRBV12-4 and TRBJ2-2; D unclear. The length of the CDR3 is 12 residues.

This clonotype is medium-sized. This chain joins TRBV5-1 and TRBJ1-1, with D possibly TRBD1 on 5 matching bases. This CDR3 region has 12 residues. The germline V and J ends were trimmed by 7 bases and 4 bases, with 11 bases remaining between them. In germline, CDR1 is SGHRS, CDR2 YFSETQ. The CDR3 DNA reads as TGCGCCAGCGGCCAGGGAAGCACTGAAGCTTTCTTT. It yields the protein CASGQGSTEAFF.

This clonotype was counted ten times or more. This chain connects TRBV7-3 to TRBJ2-2; possible D gene TRBD2, 5 bases. This CDR3 region has 14 residues. CDR1 SGHTA and CDR2 FQGTGA come from the germline V gene. Trimming cost V 6 bases and J 1 base, with 9 bases left between them. CDR3: CASSYGVNTGELFF. The CDR3, as DNA: TGTGCCAGCAGTTACGGGGTGAACACCGGGGAGCTGTTTTTT.